This is a list of T cell receptor beta chains from one sample in a study of early T cells in non-severe SARS-CoV-2 infection. TCRdb re-derived calls from the 5' RACE reads in MiXCR, one entry per CDR3 protein. The sample lists about 64,000 distinct CDR3 sequences; about 11% were seen once. Source: whole blood, taken at baseline. The receptor set was obtained from an adult who was a healthcare worker with PCR-confirmed SARS-CoV-2 infection or an uninfected control (not recorded which). The CDR3 runs from the conserved cysteine through the conserved F or W. D genes are given only for firm matches. The size field is filled for only some rows; it gives once, few, many or a size class.

size | D | J | V | CDR3 | DNA
few | . | TRBJ2-3 | TRBV10-3 | CAISAGDGDTQYF | TGTGCCATCAGTGCGGGGGATGGAGATACGCAGTATTTT
. | TRBD2 | TRBJ2-5 | TRBV10-3 | CAISGTSGKQETQYF | TGTGCCATCAGTGGGACTAGCGGAAAACAAGAGACCCAGTACTTC
few | TRBD1 | TRBJ1-1 | TRBV30 | CAWSPQGARTEAFF | TGTGCCTGGAGTCCCCAGGGGGCCCGGACTGAAGCTTTCTTT
. | . | TRBJ2-5 | TRBV12-3/TRBV12-4 | CASSPTAGPEETQYF | TGTGCCAGCAGTCCGACCGCAGGGCCGGAAGAGACCCAGTACTTC
few | TRBD2 | TRBJ2-5 | TRBV20-1 | CSASSLAGPQETQYF | TGCAGTGCTAGTTCGCTAGCGGGACCCCAAGAGACCCAGTACTTC
few | . | TRBJ1-5 | TRBV7-9 | CASSLRDGQPQHF | TGTGCCAGCAGCCTCAGGGACGGTCAGCCCCAGCATTTT
. | . | TRBJ2-3 | TRBV7-9 | CASSLSVGSFTDTQYF | TGTGCCAGCAGCTTATCCGTAGGCAGTTTCACAGATACGCAGTATTTT
. | TRBD1 | TRBJ2-1 | TRBV19 | CASSVTGGTNSAYNEQFF | TGTGCCAGTAGTGTTACAGGGGGGACGAACAGCGCCTACAATGAGCAGTTCTTC
. | TRBD2 | TRBJ2-5 | TRBV7-8 | CASSLTSGGAGETQYF | TGTGCCAGCAGCTTAACTAGCGGGGGGGCCGGGGAGACCCAGTACTTC
many | . | TRBJ1-5 | TRBV5-1 | CASSSEGDQPQHF | TGCGCCAGCAGCTCGGAGGGGGATCAGCCCCAGCATTTT
many | TRBD2 | TRBJ2-1 | TRBV5-1 | CASSLAASGSYNEQFF | TGCGCCAGCAGCTTGGCGGCTAGCGGGTCCTACAATGAGCAGTTCTTC
few | . | TRBJ2-1 | TRBV5-1 | CASSPRRRAEDNEQFF | TGCGCCAGCAGCCCCCGGAGGAGGGCAGAAGACAATGAGCAGTTCTTC
few | . | TRBJ2-3 | TRBV30 | CAWSSRGGDLTDTQYF | TGTGCCTGGAGCTCCCGCGGGGGCGACCTCACAGATACGCAGTATTTT
many | . | TRBJ1-5 | TRBV4-1 | CASSQALGAGQPQHF | TGCGCCAGCAGCCAAGCTTTGGGGGCCGGTCAGCCCCAGCATTTT
. | TRBD1 | TRBJ1-4 | TRBV6-5 | CASSPAYGDSVSSSHF | TGTGCCAGCAGTCCAGCCTATGGGGACAGCGTGTCCTCTAGCCATTTT
. | . | TRBJ2-2 | TRBV30 | CAWSEDPGTGELFF | TGTGCCTGGAGTGAGGACCCTGGCACCGGGGAGCTGTTTTTT
few | . | TRBJ1-5 | TRBV5-6 | CASSLSGTGSNQPQHF | TGTGCCAGCAGCTTAAGCGGGACGGGGAGCAATCAGCCCCAGCATTTT
few | . | TRBJ1-5 | TRBV5-5 | CASSRDSSNQPQHF | TGTGCCAGCAGCAGAGACAGTAGCAATCAGCCCCAGCATTTT
few | . | TRBJ2-2 | TRBV7-2 | CASSLRAGELFF | TGTGCCAGCAGCTTAAGGGCAGGGGAGCTGTTTTTT
. | TRBD2 | TRBJ2-3 | TRBV2 | CASRRGKRGTTDTQYF | TGTGCCAGCAGGAGGGGGAAGCGGGGGACCACAGATACGCAGTATTTT
many | TRBD1 | TRBJ1-6 | TRBV14 | CASSQKTGAHNSPLHF | TGTGCCAGCAGCCAGAAGACAGGGGCTCATAATTCACCCCTCCACTTT
. | . | TRBJ1-3 | TRBV3-1 | CASSRTDPGNTIYF | TGTGCCAGCAGCCGGACAGATCCTGGAAACACCATATATTTT
. | . | TRBJ1-1 | TRBV29-1 | CSVDSIDFEAFF | TGCAGCGTTGACAGCATAGACTTTGAAGCTTTCTTT
. | . | TRBJ2-5 | TRBV9 | CASSVGAGRPQETQYF | TGTGCCAGCAGCGTAGGAGCGGGCCGCCCCCAAGAGACCCAGTACTTC
. | . | TRBJ2-3 | TRBV20-1 | CSARGGAVDTQYF | TGCAGTGCTCGCGGGGGCGCGGTAGATACGCAGTATTTT
many | . | TRBJ2-3 | TRBV5-1 | CASSLVPEGDTQYF | TGCGCCAGCAGCTTGGTTCCAGAGGGGGATACGCAGTATTTT
many | . | TRBJ1-2 | TRBV12-3/TRBV12-4 | CASSLTTGTGYTF | TGTGCCAGCAGTTTAACTACAGGGACTGGCTACACCTTC
few | . | TRBJ1-3 | TRBV7-2 | CASSYRGEGTIYF | TGTGCCAGCAGCTACCGGGGGGAAGGCACCATATATTTT
few | . | TRBJ1-5 | TRBV18 | CASSPTRGDRNQPQHF | TGTGCCAGCTCACCTACCCGGGGCGATAGGAATCAGCCCCAGCATTTT
few | . | TRBJ2-5 | TRBV11-2 | CASSSVGGTQYF | TGTGCCAGCAGCTCCGTGGGCGGGACCCAGTACTTC
many | . | TRBJ1-2 | TRBV19 | CASSIEAGGAYGYTF | TGTGCCAGTAGTATTGAAGCAGGCGGGGCGTATGGCTACACCTTC
. | TRBD1 | TRBJ2-7 | TRBV11-2 | CASSPTGGVMGEQYF | TGTGCCAGCAGCCCGACAGGGGGCGTTATGGGCGAGCAGTACTTC
. | TRBD2 | TRBJ2-3 | TRBV7-2 | CASSLEVAGGTDTQYF | TGTGCCAGCAGCTTAGAAGTAGCGGGGGGCACAGATACGCAGTATTTT
. | . | TRBJ1-1 | TRBV18 | CASSPAQSLGAEAFF | TGTGCCAGCTCACCAGCCCAATCTCTCGGCGCTGAAGCTTTCTTT
. | TRBD1 | TRBJ1-1 | TRBV6-5 | CASRGTGEAFF | TGTGCCAGCAGGGGGACAGGTGAAGCTTTCTTT
. | . | TRBJ2-1 | TRBV24-1 | CATSDPKTGNGYNEQFF | TGTGCCACCAGTGATCCCAAGACAGGTAATGGCTACAATGAGCAGTTCTTC
few | . | TRBJ1-1 | TRBV2 | CASSETGLNTEAFF | TGTGCCAGCAGTGAAACGGGGCTGAACACTGAAGCTTTCTTT
. | . | TRBJ1-5 | TRBV5-6 | CVSSLRQVRGQPQHF | TGTGTCAGCAGCTTGCGGCAGGTTAGAGGTCAGCCCCAGCATTTT
. | TRBD2 | TRBJ2-7 | TRBV20-1 | CSARIFGEGLLRGGEQYF | TGCAGTGCCAGAATCTTTGGGGAGGGTCTACTACGGGGCGGCGAGCAGTACTTC
. | . | TRBJ2-2 | TRBV5-1 | CASSFPTDTGELFF | TGCGCCAGCAGCTTTCCGACAGATACCGGGGAGCTGTTTTTT
few | TRBD2 | TRBJ2-7 | TRBV7-2 | CASSFSTASGGSQYF | TGTGCCAGCAGCTTCTCGACGGCTAGCGGGGGATCTCAGTACTTC
many | TRBD1 | TRBJ1-4 | TRBV6-6 | CASSYGQGANEKLFF | TGTGCCAGCAGTTACGGACAGGGCGCTAATGAAAAACTGTTTTTT
many | TRBD2 | TRBJ2-3 | TRBV7-8 | CASSEIPGGTTDTQYF | TGTGCCAGCAGTGAGATACCGGGGGGTACCACAGATACGCAGTATTTT
few | . | TRBJ1-6 | TRBV4-3 | CASSQESGNLSPLHF | TGCGCCAGCAGCCAAGAATCTGGTAACCTCTCACCCCTCCACTTT
few | . | TRBJ2-7 | TRBV3-1 | CASSQDLAQGAYEQYF | TGTGCCAGCAGCCAAGATCTCGCACAGGGAGCCTACGAGCAGTACTTC
many | TRBD1 | TRBJ1-2 | TRBV20-1 | CSARGTGSSYGYTF | TGCAGTGCTAGAGGGACAGGGAGCTCCTATGGCTACACCTTC
. | . | TRBJ1-2 | TRBV2 | CASTEGTEASYTF | TGTGCCAGCACCGAGGGGACTGAGGCAAGCTACACCTTC
. | . | TRBJ2-7 | TRBV12-3/TRBV12-4 | CASSLEHYEQYF | TGTGCCAGCAGTCTCGAACACTACGAGCAGTACTTC
few | TRBD2 | TRBJ2-1 | TRBV18 | CASSPAGLAGDYNEQFF | TGTGCCAGCTCACCGGCGGGACTAGCGGGGGACTACAATGAGCAGTTCTTC